What follows are 3 T cell receptor beta chains derived from one specimen sequenced in a study of human T cells and chemical hapten exposure. As for time point: pre-sensitization, week 0. Documented treatment: therapeutic diphenylcyclopropenone sensitization with weekly scalp DPC. A single record per CDR3 protein comes from TCRdb applying MiXCR to the RACE reads. The repertoire has 300,000 to 400,000 distinct CDR3 sequences, 5% to 6.5% of them found once; the top ten carry 2% to 3%. Sequencing was performed on whole blood, taken in connection with sensitization to the hapten diphenylcyclopropenone (DPC). Source of these receptors: a woman in her fifties or sixties with alopecia areata. Some clones in this sample may be carry-over from other donors' samples.

This clonotype was detected ten times or more. This chain joins TRBV20-1 and TRBJ1-6; tentatively, D is TRBD1 (5 bases). In germline, CDR1 is DFQATT, CDR2 SNEGSKA (reference sequence). This CDR3 comprises 14 residues. The V end lost 5 bases, the J end lost 6 bases, and 14 bases lay between the germline ends. The CDR3 DNA reads as TGCAGTGCTGGACGACAGCCTCTTAATTCACCCCTCCACTTT. Its protein product is CSAGRQPLNSPLHF.

This clonotype showed up many times. The chain uses TRBV9 and TRBJ2-7; D unclear. Trimming pared 0 bases from V and 1 base from J, leaving 11 bases between. The length of the CDR3 is 15 residues. The germline gives CDR1 SGDLS, CDR2 YYNGEE. CDR3 in DNA: TGTGCCAGCAGCGTAGAAGGTACATCTTCCTACGAGCAGTACTTC. It encodes CASSVEGTSSYEQYF.

This clonotype has a handful of counts. This chain joins TRBV12-3 or TRBV12-4 and TRBJ2-7, with 11 bases matching TRBD1. CDR3 length: 15 amino acids. The V gene end was trimmed by 2 bases and the J gene end by 5 bases; junction bases not matched to a gene: 5. The CDR3 is CASSLTGTGGHEQYF. CDR3 coding DNA: TGTGCCAGCAGTTTAACCGGGACAGGGGGACACGAGCAGTACTTC.